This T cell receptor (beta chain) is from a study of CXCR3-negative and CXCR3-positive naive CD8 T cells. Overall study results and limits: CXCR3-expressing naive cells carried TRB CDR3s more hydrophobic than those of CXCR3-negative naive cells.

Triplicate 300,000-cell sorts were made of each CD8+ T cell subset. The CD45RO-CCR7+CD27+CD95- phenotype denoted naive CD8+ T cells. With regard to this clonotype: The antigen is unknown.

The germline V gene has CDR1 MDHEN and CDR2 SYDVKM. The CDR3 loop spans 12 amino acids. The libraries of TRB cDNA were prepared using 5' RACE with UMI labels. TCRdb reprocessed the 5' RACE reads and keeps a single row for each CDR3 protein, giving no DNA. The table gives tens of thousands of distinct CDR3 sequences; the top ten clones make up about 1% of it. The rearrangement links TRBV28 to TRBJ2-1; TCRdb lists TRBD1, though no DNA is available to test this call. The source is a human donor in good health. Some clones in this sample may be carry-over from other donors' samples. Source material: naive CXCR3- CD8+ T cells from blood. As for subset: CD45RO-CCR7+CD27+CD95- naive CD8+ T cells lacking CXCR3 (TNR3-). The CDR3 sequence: CASTAGGYEQFF.